This T cell receptor (beta chain) was recovered during a study of pediatric ulcerative colitis. In the study overall: Ulcerative colitis patients had pancolitis or left-sided colitis, with confirming histology. Study outcomes and limitations: Two rectal CDR3 clonotypes occurred in all ulcerative colitis patients.

The blood sample was taken during the colonoscopy visit. In the case of this clone: What it binds is unknown.

Germline assignment: CDR1 MNHNS and CDR2 SASEGT. The CDR3 sequence is 15 residues long. V shed 1 base and J 7 bases; nucleotides not matched to a gene: 9. Data came from immunoSEQ multiplex PCR; TCRdb stores just in-frame clones and leaves some out. Here the sample spans fewer than 40,000 clones, roughly four fifths being singletons. The sequence was collected from a boy between 10 and 17 years old with severe ulcerative colitis. The sequencing sample was made of blood. This sequence joins TRBV6-1 and TRBJ2-7; 8 bases are shared with TRBD1. The CDR3 sequence: CASSEEEDRVGEQYF. In DNA form, the CDR3 reads TGTGCCAGCAGTGAAGAGGAGGACAGGGTGGGGGAGCAGTACTTC.